This T cell receptor (beta chain) was sequenced in a study of blood T cell repertoires in COVID-19. Looking at the study overall: T cells, B-cell-depleted T cells, or PBMCs provided the cDNA or gDNA that served as material.

V was trimmed by 0 bases and J by 3 bases, leaving 15 bases between them. The CDR3 extends over 16 amino acids. The germline V gene has CDR1 MNHNS and CDR2 SASEGT. How the authors handled the data: Nucleated cell number was recorded as an estimate derived from reference gene primer amplification. The protocol was immunoSEQ multiplex PCR, while the TCRdb copy is restricted to in-frame clones and leaves out a portion. That table gives V, J and clone size, and the DNA gave D and trimming. The top ten hold around 7.7% of the sample, which has about 120,000 clones, about nine tenths seen once. This clone occurred a few times.

The chain employs TRBV6-1 and TRBJ2-7; D unclear. Sequencing was performed on peripheral blood. The receptor was isolated from a human donor in a cohort sampled during active COVID-19. As DNA, the CDR3 is TGTGCCAGCAGTGAAGCGATGGAGTCGCTTTTCTACGAGCAGTACTTC. It translates to CASSEAMESLFYEQYF.